This is a list of T cell receptor beta chains from one sample in a study of CD8 T cells in ankylosing spondylitis. From the 5' RACE reads, TCRdb called clonotypes with MiXCR, one entry per CDR3 protein. The repertoire holds approximately 400,000 distinct CDR3 sequences, roughly 17% seen once, with approximately 0.97% in the top ten. Sequenced input: blood, either unsorted or a sorted T cell fraction (not recorded which). These receptors were taken from a male donor with ankylosing spondylitis. The CDR3 runs from the conserved cysteine through the conserved F or W. Fields, in order: D gene, V gene, CDR3 protein. A D gene is named only where the DNA matches it firmly.

D: .
V: TRBV3-1
CDR3: CASSPGRQGTYEQYF

D: .
V: TRBV6-4
CDR3: CCNQPQHF

D: .
V: TRBV6-2/TRBV6-3
CDR3: CASSYAVGQQYF

D: .
V: TRBV12-3/TRBV12-4
CDR3: CASSISGRYTGELFF

D: .
V: TRBV29-1
CDR3: CSVTLGGASSYNEQFF

D: .
V: TRBV24-1
CDR3: CATSDLRDPDEQYF

D: TRBD2
V: TRBV3-1
CDR3: CASSHSGGGEQYF

D: .
V: TRBV27
CDR3: CASSPLTGPSTDTQYF

D: .
V: TRBV13
CDR3: CASSYTTGDNEQFF

D: .
V: TRBV20-1
CDR3: CSAPSGTARSPLHF

D: TRBD1
V: TRBV12-3/TRBV12-4
CDR3: CASSTGTGDSYNEQFF

D: .
V: TRBV4-1
CDR3: CASSQSTFYSNQPQHF

D: .
V: TRBV7-9
CDR3: CASSATDVLGAFF

D: .
V: TRBV29-1
CDR3: CSGSQGPSSYEQYF

D: TRBD2
V: TRBV20-1
CDR3: CSAREAGGPRTGELFF

D: .
V: TRBV27
CDR3: CASSLAIGASYEQYF

D: TRBD1
V: TRBV19
CDR3: CASSIRSQGIKGNQPQHF

D: .
V: TRBV5-1
CDR3: CASSSFAGARTEAFF

D: TRBD1
V: TRBV6-5
CDR3: CASSYSRADRGRADTQYF

D: .
V: TRBV12-3/TRBV12-4
CDR3: CASSGREFFHEQFF

D: .
V: TRBV12-3/TRBV12-4
CDR3: CASERGYSSYEQYF

D: .
V: TRBV12-3/TRBV12-4
CDR3: CASTGQSGNTIYF

D: .
V: TRBV29-1
CDR3: CSVVRRGGASGNTIYF

D: .
V: TRBV3-1
CDR3: CASSQPERGRQETQYF

D: .
V: TRBV30
CDR3: CAWSVRGDYGYTF

D: .
V: TRBV2
CDR3: CASSENRRNNQPQHF

D: .
V: TRBV19
CDR3: CASRDPWNSPLHF

D: .
V: TRBV12-3/TRBV12-4
CDR3: CASSRGRGGSYEQYF

D: TRBD2
V: TRBV2
CDR3: CASSGLAGGARTQYF

D: .
V: TRBV30
CDR3: CAWSTGDPNNEQFF